This passage covers 15 T cell receptor beta chains from one sample sequenced in a study of spatial heterogeneity in lung cancer. TCRdb re-called the 5' RACE reads with MiXCR, one entry per CDR3 protein. The data contain 7,500 to 9,000 distinct CDR3 sequences, 6.5% to 10% of them singletons. Sample time point: sample taken at primary tumor resection. Unsorted whole RNA samples from tumor, nontumor lung or frozen PBMC were sequenced. The sequenced sample was PBMCs, obtained at surgery. These receptors all come from a female donor with early-stage non-small cell lung cancer.

Ten or more counts support this clonotype. This rearrangement joins TRBV9 to TRBJ1-1; D uncertain. Per the germline V gene, CDR1 is SGDLS and CDR2 is YYNGEE. This CDR3 is 15 amino acids long. Trimming left V 0 bases short and J 4 bases short, with 13 bases between. The CDR3 coding sequence is TGTGCCAGCAGCGTAGGATGGACGGAGGGCACTGAAGCTTTCTTT. Translation: CASSVGWTEGTEAFF.

This clonotype has ten or more counts. The chain uses TRBV11-3 and TRBJ2-7; 9 bases agree with TRBD1. V shed 3 bases and J 6 bases; nucleotides not matched to a gene: 3. CDR1 and CDR2 (germline): SGHNT, YENEEA. The CDR3 sequence is 13 residues long. CDR3 protein: CASSFTGGSEQYF. Written as DNA, the CDR3 is TGTGCCAGCAGCTTCACAGGGGGCAGCGAGCAGTACTTC.

Judged by abundance, this clonotype is medium-sized. V and J are TRBV20-1 and TRBJ2-5, with 12 bases that match TRBD2. From germline, CDR1 is DFQATT and CDR2 SNEGSKA (reference sequence). The ends lost 7 bases at V and 2 bases at J; junction bases unmatched: 2. This CDR3 spans 13 amino acids. This chain's CDR3 is CSEGLAGQETQYF. In nucleotides, the CDR3 is TGCAGTGAAGGACTAGCGGGACAAGAGACCCAGTACTTC.

This clonotype has at least ten counts. The rearrangement links TRBV6-6 to TRBJ2-7; 9 bases are a match to TRBD1. The CDR3 is 13 amino acids. J was trimmed by 5 bases and V by 7 bases; bases with no gene match: 6. CDR1 is MNHNY and CDR2 is SVGAGI in the germline V gene (reference sequence). For the CDR3, the DNA is TGTGCCAGCACCGGGACAGGGAAAGACGAGCAGTACTTC. This translates into CASTGTGKDEQYF.

This clonotype has a count of ten or more. The J gene is TRBJ2-7, the V gene TRBV19, with 8 nucleotides matching TRBD1. The germline V gene encodes CDR1 LNHDA and CDR2 SQIVND (reference sequence). V was pared by 3 bases and J by 2 bases, with 3 bases of the junction left unmatched. The length of the CDR3 is 14 residues. The CDR3 loop reads CASSISQGAYEQYF. DNA for the CDR3: TGTGCCAGTAGTATCTCACAGGGGGCCTACGAGCAGTACTTC.

The chain carries TRBV20-1 and TRBJ2-3; 13 bases are shared with TRBD2. The CDR3 is 18 residues long. V shed 5 bases, J shed 0 bases, and the junction held 11 bases outside the gene matches. The germline V gene encodes CDR1 DFQATT and CDR2 SNEGSKA (reference sequence). The CDR3: CSAPPLAGGLASTDTQYF. For the CDR3, the DNA is TGCAGTGCTCCACCACTAGCGGGAGGGCTCGCTAGCACAGATACGCAGTATTTT.

This clonotype was seen many times. This chain uses TRBV5-1 with TRBJ2-7, with TRBD1 matching 8 bases. Trimming removed 0 bases from V and 2 bases from J; junction bases left unmatched: 1. Germline V lookup: CDR1 SGHRS, CDR2 YFSETQ. CDR3 size: 14 residues. DNA of the CDR3: TGCGCCAGCAGCTTGGCCAGGGGGCCCTACGAGCAGTACTTC. Encoded protein: CASSLARGPYEQYF.

This clonotype was observed at least ten times. The DNA for the CDR3 is TGTGCCAGCAGCCCTCAGGGGGACACTGAAGCTTTCTTT. Its translation: CASSPQGDTEAFF. V gene TRBV7-3 combines with J gene TRBJ1-1, with 7 bases lining up with TRBD1. Trimming took 5 bases from V and 3 from J; bases not matched to a gene: 3. The CDR3 has 13 amino acids. Per the germline V gene, CDR1 is SGHTA and CDR2 is FQGTGA.

This clonotype came up a few times. A much more abundant neighbour one base away suggests this may be a read error. The chain couples TRBV6-5 to TRBJ1-1; D may be TRBD1 (6 bases). Germline loops: CDR1 MNHEY, CDR2 SVGAGI. This CDR3 is 15 amino acids long. Trimming cost V 6 bases and J 1 base, with 15 bases left between them. Here the CDR3 DNA reads TGTGCCAGCAGCCCCAAGGGACACCGGAACACTGAAGCTTTCTTT. Protein product: CASSPKGHRNTEAFF.

In its sample, this clonotype ranks as medium-sized. The chain uses TRBV29-1 and TRBJ2-7, with 9 bases that match TRBD1. Germline values: CDR1 SQVTM, CDR2 ANQGSEA. The CDR3 covers 14 residues. With 2 bases clipped from V and 4 bases from J, the junction kept 6 bases outside the gene matches. The CDR3 is CSVETGTGTYEQYF. The DNA for the CDR3 is TGCAGCGTTGAAACCGGGACAGGGACTTACGAGCAGTACTTC.

This clonotype has a count of ten or more. The chain couples TRBV3-1 to TRBJ2-5, with a possible D match to TRBD2 (6 bases). The germline gives CDR1 LGHDT, CDR2 YNNKEL (reference sequence). V lost 5 bases and J lost 2, with 18 bases in between. This CDR3 has 16 amino acids. For the CDR3, the DNA is TGTGCCAGCAGCTTGGGCTCTAGCGAAAGACAAGAGACCCAGTACTTC. Amino acid sequence: CASSLGSSERQETQYF.

This clonotype has only a few counts. The V call is TRBV9, the J call TRBJ2-5, with 12 nucleotides matching TRBD2. The germline gives CDR1 SGDLS, CDR2 YYNGEE. The J segment lost 5 bases and the V segment lost 3 bases, leaving 5 bases of the junction unmatched. This CDR3 comprises 15 residues. The CDR3: CASSATSGRGETQYF. DNA of the CDR3: TGTGCCAGCAGCGCGACTAGCGGGAGAGGGGAGACCCAGTACTTC.

This clonotype occurred many times. This CDR3 reads CSARTGGTEAFF. Here the CDR3 DNA reads TGCAGTGCCAGGACAGGGGGCACTGAAGCTTTCTTT. This rearrangement joins TRBV20-1 to TRBJ1-1, with 10 bases fitting TRBD1. Per the germline V gene, CDR1 is DFQATT and CDR2 is SNEGSKA (reference sequence). Losses at the gene ends were 6 bases for V and 4 bases for J; bases not matched to a gene: 2. The CDR3 covers 12 residues.

This clonotype was observed at least ten times. The V and J genes are TRBV12-3 or TRBV12-4 and TRBJ1-1, with TRBD1 identical over 7 bases. This CDR3 comprises 14 residues. Trimming took 4 bases from V and 4 from J; bases not matched to a gene: 6. The DNA of the CDR3 is TGTGCCAGCAGTTCCGGGGCAGGGGGCACTGAAGCTTTCTTT. Encoded protein: CASSSGAGGTEAFF.

This clonotype was observed at least ten times. The V and J genes are TRBV20-1 and TRBJ2-1, with D perhaps TRBD1 (6 bases). V lost 2 bases, J lost 9 bases, and 11 bases lay in between. Germline CDR1 reads DFQATT; CDR2 reads SNEGSKA (reference sequence). The CDR3 has 12 amino acids. CDR3 sequence: CSARLQGGEQFF. The CDR3 DNA follows: TGCAGTGCTAGACTTCAAGGGGGTGAGCAGTTCTTC.